This TCR beta chain was retrieved from a study of OX40 agonist ivuxolimab in advanced cancers. Study at large: Cohort: 75% to 90% men, mean age around 55, aged roughly 20 to 79. Earlier treatment with anti-PD-1, anti-PD-L1 or anti-CTLA-4 was permitted, and roughly 40% had received some. Notes on the study in general: Among the lowest levels of clonal expansion were found in partial responders at 0.1-3.0 mg/kg.

CDR3 length: 15 amino acids. V lost 3 bases, J lost 3 bases, and 6 bases stayed unmatched. Germline assignment: CDR1 ENHRY and CDR2 SYGVKD. For this clone: Its antigen is as yet unknown.

Sequencing was performed with immunoSEQ multiplex PCR; in TCRdb, only in-frame clones are kept and a portion is missing. The table shows 60,000 to 75,000 clones, with about nine tenths occurring only once. The receptor's source is an adult with an advanced solid tumor such as melanoma, head and neck, liver or kidney cancer. The V and J genes are TRBV10-3 and TRBJ2-7; 9 bases are a match to TRBD2. The material sequenced was CD4+ or CD8+ T cells sorted from blood, taken in a trial of the OX40 agonist ivuxolimab. The CDR3 nucleotides read TGTGCCATCAGTGACCCTAGCGGGGCTGTCTACGAGCAGTACTTC. Residues: CAISDPSGAVYEQYF.